One sample yielded the 15 T cell receptor beta chains listed below, sequenced in a study of blood T cell repertoires in COVID-19 (dated by TCRdb to 2018 to 2020). The receptor library was made with the immunoSEQ multiplex PCR assay. TCRdb provides this immuneACCESS table in a form limited to in-frame rearrangements. Some clones are lacking; in checked studies, under half of them reflect an unresolved V gene, and why the rest are absent is not known. Here the sample has some 200,000 clones; 81% occur a single time. The top ten hold around 9% of the sample. What was sequenced was PBMCs or T cells enriched from blood (not recorded which). Receptors were obtained from a woman aged 45-65 years with acute COVID-19.

The J gene is TRBJ1-2, the V gene TRBV7-9; a possible D gene is TRBD1 (6 bases). From germline, CDR1 is SEHNR and CDR2 FQNEAQ (reference sequence). The CDR3 runs 15 residues. V was pared by 5 bases and J by 3 bases, with 16 bases between. CDR3 sequence: CASSPRGGRDYGYTF. The DNA of the CDR3 is TGTGCCAGCAGCCCCCGGGGGGGGCGCGACTATGGCTACACCTTC.

The V call is TRBV2, the J call TRBJ2-2, with 10 nucleotides matching TRBD2. CDR1 and CDR2 (germline): SNHLY, FYNNEI. The CDR3 totals 17 residues. V gave up 5 bases and J gave up 3 bases; unmatched junction bases: 9. The CDR3, as DNA: TGTGCCAGCAGTTACCTTGGACTAGCGGACTACACCGGGGAGCTGTTTTTT. Translation gives CASSYLGLADYTGELFF.

CDR3 bases: TGTGCCAGCGAGTTACTGGCGGGAGGGACGGCGAGCACAGATACGCAGTATTTT. Translated: CASELLAGGTASTDTQYF. The chain joins TRBV28 to TRBJ2-3; 9 nucleotides line up with TRBD2. The V gene's germline CDR1 is MDHEN and CDR2 SYDVKM. The CDR3 is 18 residues long. V lost 8 bases and J lost 0; bases outside the gene matches: 15.

The genes are TRBV11-2 and TRBJ2-2, with 7 bases that match TRBD1. The junction had 8 bases not matched to a gene; V was cut back by 2 bases and J by 8 bases. This CDR3 region has 15 residues. Germline CDR1 SGHAT, CDR2 FQNNGV. CDR3 bases: TGTGCCAGCAGCTTATGGGGACAGCTCACAGGGGAGCTGTTTTTT. It yields the protein CASSLWGQLTGELFF.

This chain connects TRBV6-1 to TRBJ2-4, with TRBD2 matching over 8 bases. The CDR3 covers 16 residues. Germline V CDR1 and CDR2: MNHNS, SASEGT. Trimming removed 1 base from V and 2 bases from J; junction bases left unmatched: 4. The chain's CDR3 is CASSEEAGAPKNIQYF. The DNA for the CDR3 is TGTGCCAGCAGTGAAGAAGCGGGAGCCCCCAAAAACATTCAGTACTTC.

A few counts support this clone. This chain uses TRBV7-6 with TRBJ2-7; 7 nucleotides line up with TRBD1. Germline V CDR1 and CDR2: SGHVS, FNYEAQ. V lost 4 bases, J lost 6 bases, and 0 bases stayed unmatched. This CDR3 has 11 residues. CDR3 nucleotides: TGTGCCAGCAGCTCAGGGGGCGAGCAGTACTTC. This translates into CASSSGGEQYF.

This clone was observed a single time. This chain uses TRBV10-3 with TRBJ1-3; unclear D gene. The CDR3 is 12 amino acids. Germline V gene data show CDR1 as ENHRY and CDR2 as SYGVKD. The germline V and J ends were trimmed by 5 bases and 0 bases, with 2 bases remaining between them. As DNA, the CDR3 is TGTGCCATCAGTTACTCTGGAAACACCATATATTTT. Translation gives CAISYSGNTIYF.

The V and J genes are TRBV3-1 (or the pseudogene TRBV3-2) and TRBJ2-2; 8 bases match TRBD2. The J segment lost 7 bases and the V segment lost 4 bases, leaving 2 bases of the junction unmatched. Germline-derived CDR1 and CDR2 are LGHDT and YNNKEL (reference sequence). The CDR3 consists of 13 residues. The CDR3 sequence: CASSLGTSGELFF. Written as DNA, the CDR3 is TGTGCCAGCAGCCTGGGGACTAGCGGGGAGCTGTTTTTT.

The rearrangement links TRBV4-1 to TRBJ2-7; D gene ambiguous. This CDR3 region has 15 residues. Per germline, CDR1 MGHRA and CDR2 YSYEKL. The germline V and J ends were trimmed by 0 bases and 7 bases, with 16 bases remaining between them. The CDR3 here is CASSQDPAALREQYF. In DNA, the CDR3 is TGCGCCAGCAGCCAAGATCCTGCGGCACTAAGGGAGCAGTACTTC.

The chain couples TRBV5-8 to TRBJ2-7; 9 bases are shared with TRBD2. The CDR3 consists of 15 residues. The V gene end was trimmed by 0 bases and the J gene end by 3 bases; junction bases not matched to a gene: 4. The germline V gene has CDR1 SGHTS and CDR2 YDEGEE. The CDR3: CASSLAGTSFYEQYF. CDR3 coding DNA: TGTGCCAGCAGCTTGGCAGGGACTAGCTTCTACGAGCAGTACTTC. Together with reference TRBV5-8 and TRBJ2-7, the CDR3 gives the full variable domain: EAGVTQSPTHLIKTRGQQATLRCSPISGHTSVYWYQQALGLGLQFLLWYDEGEERNRGNFPPRFSGRQFPNYSSELNVNALELEDSALYLCASSLAGTSFYEQYFGPGTRLTVT.

The genes are TRBV1 and TRBJ1-5; TRBD1 was called by the table and not checked on the DNA. TRBV1 is given as a pseudogene. The CDR3 totals 17 residues. As DNA, the CDR3 is TGCACCAGCAGCCAAGCAGGTAAGGGGAATGGGGATCAGCCCCAGCATTTT. The encoded protein is CTSSQAGKGNGDQPQHF.

The chain uses TRBV12-3 or TRBV12-4 and TRBJ2-1, with a weak D call TRBD2 (5 bases). The CDR3 runs 13 residues. V lost 8 bases and J lost 0, with 8 bases in between. CDR3 amino acids: CASSGSSYNEQFF. In DNA, the CDR3 is TGTGCCAGCTCGGGGAGCTCCTACAATGAGCAGTTCTTC.

V usage is TRBV11-1 and J usage is TRBJ2-5; possibly TRBD1 for D (6 bases). This CDR3 comprises 14 residues. V lost 2 bases to trimming and J lost 6 bases, with 13 bases between them. Germline V CDR1 and CDR2: SGHAT, FQDESV (reference sequence). The DNA for the CDR3 is TGTGCCAGCAGCTTAATAACAGGGTTGAAGACCCAGTACTTC. This gives the protein CASSLITGLKTQYF.

The V gene is TRBV7-6, the J gene TRBJ1-1; no firm D call. CDR1 and CDR2 (germline): SGHVS, FNYEAQ. The CDR3 loop spans 15 amino acids. V was shortened by 3 bases and J by 2 bases, with 13 bases between the two germline ends. The CDR3 loop reads CASSLSAEFNTEAFF. The DNA for the CDR3 is TGTGCCAGCAGCTTGAGTGCGGAGTTCAACACTGAAGCTTTCTTT. The variable domain in full, with the rest retrieved from reference TRBV7-6 and TRBJ1-1, is GAGVSQSPRYKVTKRGQDVALRCDPISGHVSLYWYRQALGQGPEFLTYFNYEAQQDKSGLPNDRFSAERPEGSISTLTIQRTEQRDSAMYRCASSLSAEFNTEAFFGQGTRLTVV.

CDR3 loop: CASSLVESGEQYF. The DNA of the CDR3 is TGTGCCAGCAGCTTAGTTGAGTCCGGGGAGCAGTACTTC. The V gene is TRBV11-3, the J gene TRBJ2-7; the D is unclear. Trimming took 1 base from V and 7 from J, leaving 11 bases between them. Germline CDR1 reads SGHNT; CDR2 reads YENEEA. This CDR3 region has 13 residues.